Included here is one TCR beta chain sequence, with context. The antigen is undetermined. These data are taken from a study of cytomegalovirus exposure and HLA in healthy donors. At the level of the study: Around 180 million T cells yielded more than 90 million unique TCR beta sequences in earlier analysis. An early data release held tens of millions of unique TCRs from HLA-typed donors.

From germline, CDR1 is SGHRS and CDR2 YFSETQ. There are 15 residues in the CDR3. V lost 3 bases, J lost 8 bases, and 10 bases stayed unmatched. The PCR was carried out with 60 Vbeta primers and 13 Jbeta primers. Data came from immunoSEQ multiplex PCR; TCRdb stores just in-frame clones and leaves some out. Of around 190,000 clones listed, about four fifths are singletons. The study, taken as a whole, reports: Analysis performed later showed TCR beta chains linked to HLA being more clonally expanded than equally common others.

This chain links TRBV5-1 with TRBJ2-1; TRBD1 agrees at 8 bases. Sequenced sample: PBMCs. This TCR was sampled from a woman aged 45-65 years in good health and CMV-seronegative. Here the CDR3 DNA reads TGCGCCAGCAGCTCTCGGACAGGGTATGGGGATGAGCAGTTCTTC. Amino acid sequence: CASSSRTGYGDEQFF.